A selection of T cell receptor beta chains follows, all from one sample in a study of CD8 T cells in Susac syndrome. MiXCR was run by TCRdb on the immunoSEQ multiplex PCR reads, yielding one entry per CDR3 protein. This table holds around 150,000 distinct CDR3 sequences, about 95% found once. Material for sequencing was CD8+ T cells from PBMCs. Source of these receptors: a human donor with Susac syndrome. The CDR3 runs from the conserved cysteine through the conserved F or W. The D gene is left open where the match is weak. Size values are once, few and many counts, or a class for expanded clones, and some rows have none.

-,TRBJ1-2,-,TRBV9,TGTGCCAGCCCGGGGGCACACTATGGCTACACCTTC,CASPGAHYGYTF
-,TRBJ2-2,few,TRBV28,TGTGCCAGCAGAACCGGCACCAACACCGGGGAGCTGTTTTTT,CASRTGTNTGELFF
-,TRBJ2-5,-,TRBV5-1,TGCGCCAGCAGCGGGGATATGGGGACCCAGTACTTC,CASSGDMGTQYF
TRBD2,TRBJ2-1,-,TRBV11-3,TGTGCCAGCAGTATAGCGGGTGCGCGGTTCTTC,CASSIAGARFF
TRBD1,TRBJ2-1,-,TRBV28,TGTGCCAGCAGTTACAGGGACAGGGGGTTATACAATGAGCAGTTCTTC,CASSYRDRGLYNEQFF
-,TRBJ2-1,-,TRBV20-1,TGCAGTGCCCCTCTAGGGGTCAATGAGCAGTTCTTC,CSAPLGVNEQFF
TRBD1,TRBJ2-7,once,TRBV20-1,TGCAGTGCACCGGGACAGGGGGCTGTGGAGCAGTACTTC,CSAPGQGAVEQYF
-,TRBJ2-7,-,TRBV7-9,TGTGCCAGCAGCTTTGGGGGTTTGGGCAACGAGCAGTACTTC,CASSFGGLGNEQYF
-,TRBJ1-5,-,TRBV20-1,TGCAGTGCTACGAACTTGGACAGCAGTAATCAGCCCCAGCATTTT,CSATNLDSSNQPQHF
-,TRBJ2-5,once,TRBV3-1,TGTGCCAGCAGCCAAGAGAATCCGGAGACCCAGTACTTC,CASSQENPETQYF
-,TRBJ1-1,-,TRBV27,TGTGCCAGCAGTGACCCCGTGATGAGTCCCACTAGAGGTGAAGCTTTCTTT,CASSDPVMSPTRGEAFF
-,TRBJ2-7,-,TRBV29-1,TGCAGCGTCGGGACAAGGAACTCCTACGAGCAGTACTTC,CSVGTRNSYEQYF
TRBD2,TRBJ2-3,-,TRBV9,TGTGCCAGCAGCTTCGGACTAGAAAGCACAGATACGCAGTATTTT,CASSFGLESTDTQYF
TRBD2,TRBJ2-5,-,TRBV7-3,TGTGCCAGCAGCCCTAGCGGAACGGGAGAGACCCAGTACTTC,CASSPSGTGETQYF
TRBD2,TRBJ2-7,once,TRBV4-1,TGCGCCAGCAGCCACCGGACTAGCGGAACCTACGAGCAGTACTTC,CASSHRTSGTYEQYF
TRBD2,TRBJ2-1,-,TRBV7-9,TGTGCCAGCAGCGCCAGCGGGAGGGGATTCGGGGAGCAGTTCTTC,CASSASGRGFGEQFF
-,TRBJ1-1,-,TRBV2,TGTGCCACCATAAAGGTTATCAACACTGAAGCTTTCTTT,CATIKVINTEAFF
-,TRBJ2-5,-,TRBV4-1,TGCGCCAGCAGCCAAACAGGGGGGGGGCTTCAAGAGACCCAGTACTTC,CASSQTGGGLQETQYF
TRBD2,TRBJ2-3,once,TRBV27,TGTGCCAGCAGTTCGGGACTAGCATACGGTACGCAGTATTTT,CASSSGLAYGTQYF
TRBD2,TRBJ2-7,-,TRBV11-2,TGTGCCAGCAGCTTAGACGGACTAGCGGGGACCTACGAGCAGTACTTC,CASSLDGLAGTYEQYF
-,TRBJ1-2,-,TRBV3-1,TGTGCCAGCAGCCCACAACAGGATCGGTATGGCTACACCTTC,CASSPQQDRYGYTF
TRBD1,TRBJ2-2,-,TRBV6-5,TGTGCCAGCAGTTACTCAGGGCAGGGGGTTCTAGGGACCGGGGAGCTGTTTTTT,CASSYSGQGVLGTGELFF
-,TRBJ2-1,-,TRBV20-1,TGCAGTGCTAGACCCTCCTACAATGAGCAGTTCTTC,CSARPSYNEQFF
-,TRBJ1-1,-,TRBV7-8,TGTGCCAGCACCGAGAGGGTCCGGATAGGGACTGAAGCTTTCTTT,CASTERVRIGTEAFF
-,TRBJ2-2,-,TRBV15,TGTGCCACCAGCAGAGCGCTAGGAGGGGAGCTGTTTTTT,CATSRALGGELFF
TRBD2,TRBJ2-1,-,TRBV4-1,TGCGCCAGCAGCCAAGATCAGGCTAGCGGTGCCTACAATGAGCAGTTCTTC,CASSQDQASGAYNEQFF
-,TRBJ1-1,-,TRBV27,TGTGCCAGCTGGATTGGGCTGAACACTGAAGCTTTCTTT,CASWIGLNTEAFF
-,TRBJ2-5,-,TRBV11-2,TGTGCCAGCAGCTTAGTTTGGGCAGCCCAAGAGACCCAGTACTTC,CASSLVWAAQETQYF
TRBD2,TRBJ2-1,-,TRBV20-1,TGCAGTGCCCGGGGACTAGCGATAACCTACAATGAGCAGTTCTTC,CSARGLAITYNEQFF
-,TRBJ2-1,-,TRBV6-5,TGTGCCAGCAGATCAGGGGCAGGCTACAATGAGCAGTTCTTC,CASRSGAGYNEQFF
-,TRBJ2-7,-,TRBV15,TGTGCCACCAGCACCGGGGGAGCGCGGGAGCAGTACTTC,CATSTGGAREQYF
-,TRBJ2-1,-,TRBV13,TGTGCCAGCAGCTTAGAGCCGGCGTCCTACAATGAGCAGTTCTTC,CASSLEPASYNEQFF
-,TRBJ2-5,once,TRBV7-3,TGTGCCAGCAGCTTAAGCACAGGGTCAGAGACCCAGTACTTC,CASSLSTGSETQYF
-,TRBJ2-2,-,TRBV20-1,TGCCGCCGGGGTACCGGGGAGCTGTTTTTT,CRRGTGELFF
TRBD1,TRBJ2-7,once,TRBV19,TGTGCCAGTAGTCCCGGGACAGGGACCTCCTACGAGCAGTACTTC,CASSPGTGTSYEQYF
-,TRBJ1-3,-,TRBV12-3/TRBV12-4,TGTGCCAGCAGTCCACAAATAAACACCATATATTTT,CASSPQINTIYF
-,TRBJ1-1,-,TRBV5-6,TGTGCCAGCAGATTTGGAGGGCCGGGTGAAGCTTTCTTT,CASRFGGPGEAFF
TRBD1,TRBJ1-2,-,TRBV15,TGTGCCACCAGCAAATACCCGACAGGGCCCTATGGCTACACCTTC,CATSKYPTGPYGYTF
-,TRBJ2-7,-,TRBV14,TGTGCCAGCAGCTGGAACTACGAGCAGTACTTC,CASSWNYEQYF
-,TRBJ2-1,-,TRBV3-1,TGTGAAGGGACTGAGGTGTACAATGAGCAGTTCTTC,CEGTEVYNEQFF
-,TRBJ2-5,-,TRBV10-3,TGTGCCATCTCCCCCTCCGATGGTATCCCGCAAGAGACCCAGTACTTC,CAISPSDGIPQETQYF
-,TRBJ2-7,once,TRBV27,TGTGCCAGCAGTTTACTTGGCAGTAAGTACGAGCAGTACTTC,CASSLLGSKYEQYF
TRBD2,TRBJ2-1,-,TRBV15,TGTGCCACCAGCAGAGATAGCCCCGGGACTAGCGGGGAACACAATGAGCAGTTCTTC,CATSRDSPGTSGEHNEQFF
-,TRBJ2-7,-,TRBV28,TGTGCCAGCAGCCCCTGGGCGGAATATCCCTACGAGCAGTACTTC,CASSPWAEYPYEQYF
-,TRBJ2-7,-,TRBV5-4,TGTGCCAGCAGCGCCGCAGGGGCGCTCGACTACGAGCAGTACTTC,CASSAAGALDYEQYF
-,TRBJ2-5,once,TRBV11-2,TGTGCCAGCAGCTTAGGGTGGGCGAAAGAGACCCAGTACTTC,CASSLGWAKETQYF
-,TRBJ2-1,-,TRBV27,TGTGCCAGCAGTTCTAGCCGTGAGCAGTTCTTC,CASSSSREQFF
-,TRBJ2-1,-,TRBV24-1,TGTGCCACCAAGGGACCAACAGGGGGATCCGGGAGGGCCTACAATGAGCAGTTCTTC,CATKGPTGGSGRAYNEQFF
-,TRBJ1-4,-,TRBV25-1,TGTGCCAGCAGTGAACTTTGGAGGGACAAGTCTAATGAAAAACTGTTTTTT,CASSELWRDKSNEKLFF
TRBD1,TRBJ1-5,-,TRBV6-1,TGTGCCAGCAGTGACATTAGGGACAGGGGTCGAGCCCAGCATTTT,CASSDIRDRGRAQHF
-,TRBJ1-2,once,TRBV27,TGTGCCAGCAGTTCGACAGGAGCCGATAACTATGGCTACACCTTC,CASSSTGADNYGYTF
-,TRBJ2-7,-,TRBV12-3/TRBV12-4,TGTGCCAGCAGTGGCTCCCTCTACGAGCAGTACTTC,CASSGSLYEQYF
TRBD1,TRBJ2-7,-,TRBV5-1,TGCGCCAGCAGCTCAGGGACAGGGCAATACTACGAGCAGTACTTC,CASSSGTGQYYEQYF
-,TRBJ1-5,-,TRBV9,TGTGCCAGCAGCGCGGGAGAGGGTAATCAGCCCCAGCATTTT,CASSAGEGNQPQHF
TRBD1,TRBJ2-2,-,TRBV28,TGTGCCAGCCTCGGGGACAGGGCGAACACCGGGGAGCTGTTTTTT,CASLGDRANTGELFF
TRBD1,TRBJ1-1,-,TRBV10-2,TGCGCCACCGATGGGACAGGGGGCCTGAACACTGAAGCTTTCTTT,CATDGTGGLNTEAFF
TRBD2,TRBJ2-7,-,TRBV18,TGTGCCAGCTCACCACCTCAGTGGGAGACTAGCAACTACGAGCAGTACTTC,CASSPPQWETSNYEQYF
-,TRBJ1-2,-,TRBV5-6,TGTGCCAGCAGCTTGTATCCGTCCGTCCGGGGCTACACCTTC,CASSLYPSVRGYTF